Given below is one T cell receptor (beta chain) in context. Its antigen is not known. This sample is part of a study of shared clonotypes between healthy human individuals. Study-level findings and limits: Represented diversity, genetic and exposure-history alike, was limited by few donors.

The unsorted PBMC replicate PCRs were performed with roughly 300 ng DNA, 30,000 to 35,000 T cell genomes. Sequenced by immunoSEQ multiplex PCR; TCRdb stores in-frame clones only, minus some. This repertoire shows hundreds of thousands of clones, 75% to 85% found once; its top ten account for roughly 13%. Recent acute infections and vaccinations were absent in the healthy HIV-negative adult donors. Researchers drew on about 100 million PBMCs for genomic DNA from unsorted samples. There are 14 residues in the CDR3. V was pared by 1 base and J by 4 bases, with 8 bases between. From germline, CDR1 is SGHAT and CDR2 FQNNGV.

This chain links TRBV11-2 with TRBJ2-1; D gene ambiguous. This clonotype was obtained from a woman in her thirties or forties in good health. Some clones in this sample may be carry-over from other donors' samples. Sample: PBMCs. The CDR3: CASSLAGRYNEQFF. The CDR3 DNA sequence: TGTGCCAGCAGCTTAGCTGGCAGATACAATGAGCAGTTCTTC. Full variable domain (outside the CDR3, taken from reference TRBV11-2 and TRBJ2-1): EAGVAQSPRYKIIEKRQSVAFWCNPISGHATLYWYQQILGQGPKLLIQFQNNGVVDDSQLPKDRFSAERLKGVDSTLKIQPAKLEDSAVYLCASSLAGRYNEQFFGPGTRLTVL.